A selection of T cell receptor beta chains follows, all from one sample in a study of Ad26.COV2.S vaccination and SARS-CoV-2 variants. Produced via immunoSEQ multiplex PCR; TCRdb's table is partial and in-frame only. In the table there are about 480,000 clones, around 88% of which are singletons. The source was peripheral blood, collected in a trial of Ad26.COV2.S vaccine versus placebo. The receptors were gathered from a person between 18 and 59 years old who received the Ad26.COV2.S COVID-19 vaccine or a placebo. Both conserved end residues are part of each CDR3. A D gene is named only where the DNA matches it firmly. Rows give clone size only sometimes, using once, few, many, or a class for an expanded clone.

CDR3: CASPNLQKDRATNTGELFF
DNA: TGTGCCAGCCCAAACCTCCAAAAGGACCGTGCTACGAACACCGGGGAGCTGTTTTTT
J: TRBJ2-2
V: TRBV18
D: -
size: -

CDR3: CASSAPSGGF
DNA: TGTGCCAGCAGCGCCCCGTCGGGGGGTTTT
J: TRBJ1-1
V: TRBV21-1
D: -
size: few

CDR3: CASSTEEGSYNEQFF
DNA: TGCGCCAGCAGTACGGAGGAGGGTTCCTACAATGAGCAGTTCTTC
J: TRBJ2-1
V: TRBV4-1
D: -
size: -

CDR3: CASSYSSGQYF
DNA: TGTGCCAGCAGCTATAGTAGCGGGCAGTACTTC
J: TRBJ2-7
V: TRBV6-2/TRBV6-3
D: -
size: -

CDR3: CAWSVPRAGTEAFF
DNA: TGTGCCTGGAGTGTACCCAGGGCTGGCACTGAAGCTTTCTTT
J: TRBJ1-1
V: TRBV30
D: -
size: once

CDR3: CASRLPLAGGPDTQYF
DNA: TGTGCCAGCCGGCTGCCGCTAGCGGGAGGGCCAGATACGCAGTATTTT
J: TRBJ2-3
V: TRBV21-1
D: -
size: -

CDR3: CASSLWATGLAGYEQYF
DNA: TGTGCCAGCAGTTTATGGGCAACTGGACTAGCGGGCTACGAGCAGTACTTC
J: TRBJ2-7
V: TRBV28
D: TRBD2
size: -

CDR3: CASSPRLEQEETQYF
DNA: TGTGCCAGCAGCCCCCGACTAGAGCAAGAAGAGACCCAGTACTTC
J: TRBJ2-5
V: TRBV11-2
D: -
size: -

CDR3: CAISESIGSETQYF
DNA: TGTGCCATCAGTGAGTCGATCGGGTCCGAGACCCAGTACTTC
J: TRBJ2-5
V: TRBV10-3
D: -
size: -

CDR3: CASSQDGGTQYF
DNA: TGCGCCAGCAGCCAAGACGGGGGTACGCAGTATTTT
J: TRBJ2-3
V: TRBV4-3
D: -
size: -

CDR3: CSVSQGASEQFF
DNA: TGCAGCGTTTCACAGGGGGCGAGTGAGCAGTTCTTC
J: TRBJ2-1
V: TRBV29-1
D: TRBD1
size: -

CDR3: CASSRGVGRGYEQYF
DNA: TGTGCCAGCAGCCGGGGGGTCGGGAGGGGATACGAGCAGTACTTC
J: TRBJ2-7
V: TRBV7-8
D: TRBD2
size: -

CDR3: CASRPLTAYEQYF
DNA: TGTGCCAGCAGGCCCCTGACAGCCTACGAGCAGTACTTC
J: TRBJ2-7
V: TRBV27
D: -
size: -

CDR3: CASSKVQELLYNEQFF
DNA: TGTGCCAGCAGCAAAGTACAGGAGCTCCTCTACAATGAGCAGTTCTTC
J: TRBJ2-1
V: TRBV21-1
D: -
size: -

CDR3: CASSSMGQPQHF
DNA: TGTGCCAGCAGTTCTATGGGGCAGCCCCAGCATTTT
J: TRBJ1-5
V: TRBV28
D: -
size: -

CDR3: CASSLYGESPLHF
DNA: TGTGCCAGCAGTTTATACGGGGAATCACCCCTCCACTTT
J: TRBJ1-6
V: TRBV12-3/TRBV12-4
D: -
size: -

CDR3: CASSLQGRATDTQYF
DNA: TGTGCCAGCAGTTTACAGGGAAGGGCGACAGATACGCAGTATTTT
J: TRBJ2-3
V: TRBV27
D: -
size: -

CDR3: CASSLDRQKQFF
DNA: TGTGCCAGCAGCTTAGATCGACAGAAGCAGTTCTTC
J: TRBJ2-1
V: TRBV7-2
D: -
size: -

CDR3: CAWSAGLAGVDEQFF
DNA: TGTGCCTGGAGTGCGGGACTAGCGGGAGTCGATGAGCAGTTCTTC
J: TRBJ2-1
V: TRBV30
D: TRBD2
size: -

CDR3: CASSVAGSAGRNEQFF
DNA: TGTGCCAGCAGCGTAGCTGGGAGTGCGGGGCGGAATGAGCAGTTCTTC
J: TRBJ2-1
V: TRBV9
D: -
size: -

CDR3: CAWATGRDQPQHF
DNA: TGTGCCTGGGCTACAGGGAGAGATCAGCCCCAGCATTTT
J: TRBJ1-5
V: TRBV30
D: -
size: -

CDR3: CATEPGQGLSYGYTF
DNA: TGTGCCACCGAGCCGGGACAGGGTCTTTCCTATGGCTACACCTTC
J: TRBJ1-2
V: TRBV15
D: TRBD1
size: once

CDR3: CSVYRQGVEAFF
DNA: TGCAGCGTTTACAGACAGGGCGTCGAAGCTTTCTTT
J: TRBJ1-1
V: TRBV29-1
D: TRBD1
size: -

CDR3: CASSVTGRNNSPLHF
DNA: TGTGCCAGTAGTGTCACAGGACGAAATAATTCACCCCTCCACTTT
J: TRBJ1-6
V: TRBV19
D: -
size: -

CDR3: CASSLARIEETQYF
DNA: TGCGCCAGCAGCTTGGCCAGGATCGAAGAGACCCAGTACTTC
J: TRBJ2-5
V: TRBV5-1
D: -
size: -

CDR3: CASIVSRTGGYGYTF
DNA: TGTGCCAGCATTGTATCGAGGACAGGCGGCTATGGCTACACCTTC
J: TRBJ1-2
V: TRBV6-5
D: TRBD1
size: -

CDR3: CASSQANLALLGLGTDTQYF
DNA: TGTGCCAGCAGCCAAGCCAATTTGGCCCTTCTAGGGCTTGGCACAGATACGCAGTATTTT
J: TRBJ2-3
V: TRBV4-2
D: -
size: -